This TCR beta chain derives from a study of CD8 T cells in Susac syndrome. Study observations and caveats: The TCR sequencing and HLA analysis in the study involved a relatively small number of individuals, as the study acknowledged.

The patients who served as multiple sclerosis controls were treatment-naive and had stable or active relapsing-remitting disease that fulfilled the revised McDonald criteria. FACS was used to enrich TEMRA cells, whereas the CD8+ and CD4+ T cells were obtained by negative isolation. About this clonotype: What it binds is not known.

RNA, at 0.5 to 1 ug, was reverse transcribed with random hexamers. With immunoSEQ multiplex PCR, TCR beta CDR3 was amplified across 54 Vbeta and 13 Jbeta. TCRdb processed the immunoSEQ multiplex PCR reads anew with MiXCR; each CDR3 protein has one entry. In the table there are about 280,000 distinct CDR3 sequences, 80% to 90% of which are singletons. What was sequenced was CD8+ T cells from PBMCs. The clonotype was recovered from a human donor with multiple sclerosis.

As DNA, the CDR3 is TGTGCCACCACCAACACAGGGGGCATGATGTATGGCTACACCTTC. Translating it yields CATTNTGGMMYGYTF. The chain recombines TRBV10-3 with TRBJ1-2; 9 bases line up with TRBD1. Germline CDR1 is ENHRY and CDR2 is SYGVKD. CDR3 size: 15 residues. The V and J ends lost 10 bases and 5 bases, in that order; junction bases with no gene match: 14.